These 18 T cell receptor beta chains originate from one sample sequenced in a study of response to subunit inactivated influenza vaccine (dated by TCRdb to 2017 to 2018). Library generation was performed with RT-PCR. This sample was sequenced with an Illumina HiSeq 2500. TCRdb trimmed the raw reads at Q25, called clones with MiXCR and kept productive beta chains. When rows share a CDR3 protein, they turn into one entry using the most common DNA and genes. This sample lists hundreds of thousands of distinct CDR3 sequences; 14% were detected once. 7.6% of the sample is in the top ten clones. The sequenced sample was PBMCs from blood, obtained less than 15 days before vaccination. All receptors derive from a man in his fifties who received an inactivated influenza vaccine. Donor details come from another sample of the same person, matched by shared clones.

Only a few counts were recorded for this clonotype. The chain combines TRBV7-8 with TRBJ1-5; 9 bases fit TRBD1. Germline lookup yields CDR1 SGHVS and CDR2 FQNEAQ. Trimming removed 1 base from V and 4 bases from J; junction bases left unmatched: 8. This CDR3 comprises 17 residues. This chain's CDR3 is CASSLGYRGPRNQPQHF. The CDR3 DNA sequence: TGTGCCAGCAGCTTAGGTTACAGGGGGCCTCGGAATCAGCCCCAGCATTTT.

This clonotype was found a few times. The CDR3 is CAISQGLAGGTFTDTQYF. The DNA of the CDR3 is TGTGCCATCAGTCAGGGGCTAGCGGGGGGAACTTTCACAGATACGCAGTATTTT. The rearrangement uses TRBV10-3 and TRBJ2-3; 11 bases map to TRBD2. This CDR3 contains 18 residues. Trimming at V came to 5 bases and at J to 2 bases, leaving 12 bases not matched to a gene. CDR1 ENHRY and CDR2 SYGVKD come from the germline V gene.

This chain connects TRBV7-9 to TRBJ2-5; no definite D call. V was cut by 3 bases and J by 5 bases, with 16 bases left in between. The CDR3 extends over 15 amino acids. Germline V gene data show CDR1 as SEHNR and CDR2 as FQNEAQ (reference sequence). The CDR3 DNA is TGTGCCAGCAGCTTCCCGAGACGGATGGGGGAGACCCAGTACTTC. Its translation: CASSFPRRMGETQYF. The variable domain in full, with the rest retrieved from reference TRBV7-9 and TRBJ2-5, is DTGVSQNPRHKITKRGQNVTFRCDPISEHNRLYWYRQTLGQGPEFLTYFQNEAQLEKSRLLSDRFSAERPKGSFSTLEIQRTEQGDSAMYLCASSFPRRMGETQYFGPGTRLLVL.

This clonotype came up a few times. The CDR3 sequence is CASSLAFLDSGNTIYF. In DNA, the CDR3 is TGTGCCAGCAGCTTAGCGTTTCTAGACTCTGGAAACACCATATATTTT. The rearrangement uses TRBV7-9 and TRBJ1-3; D remains unclear. CDR1 SEHNR and CDR2 FQNEAQ come from the germline V gene (reference sequence). Trimming left V 0 bases short and J 0 bases short, with 9 bases between. There are 16 residues in the CDR3.

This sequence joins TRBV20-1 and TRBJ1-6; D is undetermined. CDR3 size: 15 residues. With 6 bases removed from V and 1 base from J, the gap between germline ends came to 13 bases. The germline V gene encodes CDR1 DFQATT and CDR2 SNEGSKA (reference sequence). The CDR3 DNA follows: TGCAGTGCGAGCGGTGAAGGGTCCTATAATTCACCCCTCCACTTT. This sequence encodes CSASGEGSYNSPLHF.

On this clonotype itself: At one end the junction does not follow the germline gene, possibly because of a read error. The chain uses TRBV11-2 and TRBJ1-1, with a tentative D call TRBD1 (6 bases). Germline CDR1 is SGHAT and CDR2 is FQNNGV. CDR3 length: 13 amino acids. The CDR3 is CDSIETGNTEAFF. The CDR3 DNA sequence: TGTGACAGCATCGAGACAGGGAACACTGAAGCTTTCTTT.

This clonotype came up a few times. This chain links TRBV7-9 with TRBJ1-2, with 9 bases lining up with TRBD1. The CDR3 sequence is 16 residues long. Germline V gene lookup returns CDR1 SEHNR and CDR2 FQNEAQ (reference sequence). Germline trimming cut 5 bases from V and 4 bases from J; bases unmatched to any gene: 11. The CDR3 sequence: CASSPVNDRGAYGYTF. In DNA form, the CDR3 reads TGTGCCAGCAGCCCAGTGAACGACAGGGGGGCCTATGGCTACACCTTC.

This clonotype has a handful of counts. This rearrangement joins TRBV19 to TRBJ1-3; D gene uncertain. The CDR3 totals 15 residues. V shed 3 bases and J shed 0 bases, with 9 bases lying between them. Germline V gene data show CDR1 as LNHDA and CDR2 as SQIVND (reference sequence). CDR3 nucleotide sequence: TGTGCCAGTAGTATTCGTCAGATCTCTGGAAACACCATATATTTT. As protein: CASSIRQISGNTIYF.

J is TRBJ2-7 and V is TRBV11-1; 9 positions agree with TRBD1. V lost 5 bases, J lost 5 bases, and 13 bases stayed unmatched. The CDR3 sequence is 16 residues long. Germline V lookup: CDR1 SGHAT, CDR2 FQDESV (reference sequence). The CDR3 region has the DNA TGTGCCAGCAGCAGAACCCGGGACAGGGTACCCCACGAGCAGTACTTC. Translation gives CASSRTRDRVPHEQYF.

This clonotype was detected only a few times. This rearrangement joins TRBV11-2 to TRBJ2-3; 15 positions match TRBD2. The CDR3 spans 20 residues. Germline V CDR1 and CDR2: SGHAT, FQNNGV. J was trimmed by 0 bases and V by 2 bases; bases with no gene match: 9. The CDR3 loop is CASSLLSGTSGGLSTDTQYF. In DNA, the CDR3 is TGTGCCAGCAGCTTACTATCGGGGACTAGCGGGGGGCTTAGCACAGATACGCAGTATTTT.

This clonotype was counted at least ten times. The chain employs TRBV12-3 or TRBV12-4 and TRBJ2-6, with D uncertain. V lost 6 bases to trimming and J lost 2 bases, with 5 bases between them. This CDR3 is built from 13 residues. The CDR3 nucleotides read TGTGCCAGCAGCAAAACTGGGGCCAACGTCCTGACTTTC. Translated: CASSKTGANVLTF.

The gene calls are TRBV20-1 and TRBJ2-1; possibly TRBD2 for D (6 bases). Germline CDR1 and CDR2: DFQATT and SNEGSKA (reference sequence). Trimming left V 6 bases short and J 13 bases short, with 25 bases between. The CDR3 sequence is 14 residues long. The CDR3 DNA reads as TGCAGTGCCACCAGACCCCCGGAGGGGACGGGCCAGTTCTTC. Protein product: CSATRPPEGTGQFF.

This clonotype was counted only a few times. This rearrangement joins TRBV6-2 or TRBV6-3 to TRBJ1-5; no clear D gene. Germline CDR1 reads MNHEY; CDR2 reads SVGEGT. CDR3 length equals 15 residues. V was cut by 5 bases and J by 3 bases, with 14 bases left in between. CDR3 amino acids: CASSGGEENNQPQHF. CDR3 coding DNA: TGTGCCAGCAGTGGCGGGGAGGAGAACAATCAGCCCCAGCATTTT.

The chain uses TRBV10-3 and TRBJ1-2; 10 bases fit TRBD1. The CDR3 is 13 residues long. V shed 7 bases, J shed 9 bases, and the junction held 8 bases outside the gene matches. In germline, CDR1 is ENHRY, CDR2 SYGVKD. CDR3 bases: TGTGCCATCAATGGACAGGGGGTTAAGAGCTACACCTTC. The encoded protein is CAINGQGVKSYTF.

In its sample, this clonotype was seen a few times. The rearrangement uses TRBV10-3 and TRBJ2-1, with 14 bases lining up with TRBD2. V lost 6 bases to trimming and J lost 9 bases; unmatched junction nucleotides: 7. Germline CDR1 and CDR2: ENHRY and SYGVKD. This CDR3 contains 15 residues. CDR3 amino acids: CAIRRLAGGLSEQFF. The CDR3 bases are TGTGCCATCAGAAGACTAGCGGGGGGGCTCTCTGAGCAGTTCTTC.

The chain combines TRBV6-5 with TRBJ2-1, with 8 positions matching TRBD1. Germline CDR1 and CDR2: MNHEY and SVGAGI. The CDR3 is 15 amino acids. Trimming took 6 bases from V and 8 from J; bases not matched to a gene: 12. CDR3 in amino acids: CASRLGQGIQDEQFF. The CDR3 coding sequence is TGTGCCAGCAGATTAGGACAGGGAATACAGGATGAGCAGTTCTTC.

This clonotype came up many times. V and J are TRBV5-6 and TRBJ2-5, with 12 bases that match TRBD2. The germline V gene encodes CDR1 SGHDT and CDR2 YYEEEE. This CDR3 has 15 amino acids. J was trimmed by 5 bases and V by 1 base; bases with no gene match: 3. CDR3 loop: CASSLLAGGQETQYF. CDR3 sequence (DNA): TGTGCCAGCAGCTTGCTAGCGGGGGGGCAGGAGACCCAGTACTTC.

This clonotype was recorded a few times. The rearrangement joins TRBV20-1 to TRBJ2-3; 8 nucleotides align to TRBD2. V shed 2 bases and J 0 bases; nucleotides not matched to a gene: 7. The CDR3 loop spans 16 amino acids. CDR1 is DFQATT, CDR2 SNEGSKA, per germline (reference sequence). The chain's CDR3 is CSARSRSGGSTDTQYF. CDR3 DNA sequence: TGCAGTGCTAGAAGTAGGAGCGGGGGAAGCACAGATACGCAGTATTTT.